Below are 31 T cell receptor beta chains sequenced from a single sample in a study of T and B cells in COVID-19 patients. Multiplex PCR with BIOMED2 TRB-A/B primer pools amplified TRB rearrangements. TCRdb recomputed calls from the multiplex PCR reads with MiXCR, one row per CDR3 protein. The sample consists of 6,000 or so distinct CDR3 sequences, 25% to 30% of them appearing once. From blood, roughly 250-550 ng of genomic DNA served as TRB template. The sample was blood. The origin of the receptors is a human donor with active COVID-19.

The chain is built from TRBV28 and TRBJ2-5, with D perhaps TRBD2 (6 bases). Per the germline V gene, CDR1 is MDHEN and CDR2 is SYDVKM. The CDR3 extends over 13 amino acids. The V end lost 6 bases, the J end lost 5 bases, and 13 bases lay between the germline ends. The CDR3 region is CASRRNGGETQYF. The CDR3 DNA follows: TGTGCCAGCAGGCGAAATGGGGGGGAGACCCAGTACTTC. The full variable domain, with the rest looked up from reference TRBV28 and TRBJ2-5, is DVKVTQSSRYLVKRTGEKVFLECVQDMDHENMFWYRQDPGLGLRLIYFSYDVKMKEKGDIPEGYSVSREKKERFSLILESASTNQTSMYLCASRRNGGETQYFGPGTRLLVL.

The V call is TRBV20-1, the J call TRBJ2-3; 11 bases agree with TRBD2. V lost 3 bases and J lost 5; bases outside the gene matches: 7. This CDR3 contains 15 residues. Per the germline V gene, CDR1 is DFQATT and CDR2 is SNEGSKA (reference sequence). The CDR3 here is CSARGLAERGDTQYF. The CDR3 coding sequence is TGCAGTGCTAGGGGACTAGCGGAGAGGGGAGATACGCAGTATTTT.

This clonotype was detected a few times. The chain employs TRBV20-1 and TRBJ2-4; D is perhaps TRBD2 (6 bases). Germline CDR1 reads DFQATT; CDR2 reads SNEGSKA (reference sequence). V was pared by 3 bases and J by 0 bases, with 9 bases between. This CDR3 has 14 amino acids. Written as DNA, the CDR3 is TGCAGTGCTAGCGGGAGTCTAGCCAAAAACATTCAGTACTTC. It codes for CSASGSLAKNIQYF.

V usage is TRBV19 and J usage is TRBJ2-5; 12 bases are shared with TRBD2. J was trimmed by 5 bases and V by 6 bases; bases with no gene match: 4. Germline V CDR1 and CDR2: LNHDA, SQIVND (reference sequence). The CDR3 is made up of 14 amino acids. The CDR3 bases are TGTGCCAGTAGGCCTCTAGCGGGAGGGGAGACCCAGTACTTC. Its protein is CASRPLAGGETQYF.

The V gene is TRBV7-9, the J gene TRBJ2-3; TRBD2 might be the D (6 bases). This CDR3 spans 16 amino acids. V was cut by 5 bases and J by 0 bases, with 15 bases left in between. Germline CDR1 and CDR2: SEHNR and FQNEAQ (reference sequence). DNA of the CDR3: TGTGCCAGCAGCCAAGGGAGGTGGCAAAGCACAGATACGCAGTATTTT. It codes for CASSQGRWQSTDTQYF.

The table lists this clonotype with many counts. The rearrangement uses TRBV12-3 or TRBV12-4 and TRBJ1-2; the D gene is possibly TRBD1 (6 bases). This CDR3 has 13 amino acids. Trimming removed 6 bases at V and 6 bases at J, with 14 bases between. CDR3 sequence (DNA): TGTGCCAGCAGCGATGGACAGTTCAATGGCTACACCTTC. It specifies CASSDGQFNGYTF.

This clonotype was counted a few times. The gene calls are TRBV7-2 and TRBJ2-7; 9 bases are a match to TRBD1. The CDR3 extends over 16 amino acids. The germline V gene encodes CDR1 SGHTA and CDR2 FQGNSA. With V trimmed by 5 bases and J by 2 bases, 10 bases remained unmatched. The CDR3: CASSRNRDRAAYEQYF. The CDR3 coding sequence is TGTGCCAGCAGCCGAAACAGGGACAGGGCTGCCTACGAGCAGTACTTC.

The chain joins TRBV24-1 to TRBJ1-2; 9 bases fit TRBD1. There are 15 residues in the CDR3. Germline lookup yields CDR1 KGHDR and CDR2 SFDVKD. V dropped 1 base and J dropped 3; count of bases not matched to a gene: 2. The CDR3 sequence is CATSDLGDRDYGYTF. The CDR3 DNA is TGTGCCACCAGTGATTTAGGGGACAGGGACTATGGCTACACCTTC.

This clonotype is medium-sized within its sample. The junction departs from the called germline gene at one end, perhaps through a read error. This chain uses TRBV30 with TRBJ1-1; no clear D gene. This CDR3 contains 12 residues. Germline V gene lookup returns CDR1 GTSNPN and CDR2 SVGIG (reference sequence). The CDR3, as DNA: TGTGCCTGGAGTGTTCTGCGATCCAGCAACATATTT. Its translation: CAWSVLRSSNIF.

This chain links TRBV7-2 with TRBJ2-2, with D perhaps TRBD2 (5 bases). Trimming took off 3 bases at V and 5 bases at J, with 13 bases between the two ends. Germline CDR1 SGHTA, CDR2 FQGNSA. The CDR3 loop spans 15 amino acids. CDR3 in amino acids: CASSLDSWGTGELFF. In DNA form, the CDR3 reads TGTGCCAGCAGCTTGGACTCCTGGGGAACCGGGGAGCTGTTTTTT.

This chain connects TRBV20-1 to TRBJ1-1; no clear D gene. Deletions cut 5 bases from V and 7 bases from J, with 17 bases between. Per the germline V gene, CDR1 is DFQATT and CDR2 is SNEGSKA (reference sequence). This CDR3 spans 13 amino acids. Written as DNA, the CDR3 is TGCAGTGCTGCCGTCTCCTTGGACGATGAAGCTTTCTTT. Its translation: CSAAVSLDDEAFF.

This clonotype is categorized as medium-sized (0.01 to 0.1%). The genes are TRBV12-3 or TRBV12-4 and TRBJ1-5; weak D call: TRBD1 (5 bases). Trimming took off 7 bases at V and 7 bases at J, with 20 bases between the two ends. This CDR3 has 15 residues. DNA of the CDR3: TGTGCCAGCATTTCGAATTCAGGGCTTGAGCAGCCCCAGCATTTT. Residues: CASISNSGLEQPQHF.

This clonotype was detected only a few times. The chain couples TRBV14 to TRBJ1-5; no reliable D call. This CDR3 is 13 amino acids long. Trimming took 6 bases from V and 9 from J, leaving 15 bases between them. Germline V gene lookup returns CDR1 SGHDN and CDR2 FVKESK. CDR3 region: CASSLAEGLPQHF. In DNA, the CDR3 is TGTGCCAGCAGTTTGGCCGAGGGTCTGCCCCAGCATTTT.

V usage is TRBV25-1 and J usage is TRBJ2-1; possibly TRBD1 or TRBD2 for D (7 bases each). V shed 7 bases and J shed 15 bases, with 25 bases lying between them. The V gene's germline CDR1 is MGHDK and CDR2 SYGVNS. This CDR3 spans 14 amino acids. The CDR3 protein is CASKGRSRREGAFF. CDR3 nucleotides: TGTGCCAGCAAAGGTCGCAGTCGAAGGGAGGGGGCGTTCTTC.

The chain recombines TRBV5-6 with TRBJ2-3; D remains unclear. The CDR3 consists of 12 residues. The V gene's germline CDR1 is SGHDT and CDR2 YYEEEE. Deletions cut 4 bases from V and 8 bases from J, with 11 bases between. The DNA of the CDR3 is TGTGCCAGCAGCCCCTTAAGAGTTACGCAGTATTTT. Translated: CASSPLRVTQYF.

This clonotype is deemed medium-sized. J is TRBJ1-2 and V is TRBV29-1; D perhaps matches TRBD1 (5 bases). V lost 4 bases and J lost 4, with 10 bases in between. Germline lookup yields CDR1 SQVTM and CDR2 ANQGSEA. The CDR3 loop spans 12 amino acids. As DNA, the CDR3 is TGCAGCGTTGCCGGGACGGGCTATGGCTACACCTTC. Its protein is CSVAGTGYGYTF.

This chain uses TRBV6-5 with TRBJ1-3; D is unclear. Germline V gives CDR1 MNHEY, CDR2 SVGAGI. Trimming took 3 bases from V and 3 from J, leaving 21 bases between them. The CDR3 totals 18 residues. In DNA, the CDR3 is TGTGCCAGCAGTTATGGGGTGCCCAGCGGGAGTTTTGGAAACACCATATATTTT. Its translation is CASSYGVPSGSFGNTIYF.

This clonotype has a handful of counts. The V and J genes are TRBV6-1 and TRBJ1-2; TRBD1 agrees at 10 bases. The CDR3 is 14 amino acids. The V segment lost 6 bases and the J segment 4 bases; nucleotides outside the gene matches: 5. CDR1 and CDR2 from the germline V gene are MNHNS and SASEGT. The CDR3 loop is CASRETGGAYGYTF. The CDR3 DNA follows: TGTGCCAGCAGGGAGACAGGGGGCGCCTATGGCTACACCTTC.

This clonotype has at least ten counts. This chain uses TRBV19 with TRBJ1-5, with 7 bases identical to TRBD1. The length of the CDR3 is 14 residues. The germline CDR1 and CDR2 sequences are LNHDA and SQIVND (reference sequence). Losses at the gene ends were 5 bases for V and 1 base for J; bases not matched to a gene: 2. DNA of the CDR3: TGTGCCAGTAGTGAACAGGGGAGCAATCAGCCCCAGCATTTT. It codes for CASSEQGSNQPQHF.

This clonotype was picked up many times. This chain joins TRBV10-3 and TRBJ2-7; D assignment may be TRBD1 or TRBD2 (5 bases each). Germline CDR1 ENHRY, CDR2 SYGVKD. V was trimmed by 6 bases and J by 3 bases, leaving 12 bases between them. The CDR3 has 13 residues. CDR3 DNA: TGTGCCATCAGGGACGGGACCGACTACGAGCAGTACTTC. Amino acid sequence: CAIRDGTDYEQYF.

The chain combines TRBV14 with TRBJ2-1; the D is unclear. CDR1 and CDR2 (germline): SGHDN, FVKESK. The germline V and J ends were trimmed by 4 bases and 6 bases, with 16 bases remaining between them. The CDR3 is 15 residues long. CDR3 nucleotide sequence: TGTGCCAGCAGCCCCCCCCCAAGTTTACGCAATGAGCAGTTCTTC. It yields the protein CASSPPPSLRNEQFF.

This clonotype was detected a few times. CDR3 protein: CSASPGQGYNEQFF. In DNA, the CDR3 is TGCAGCGCTAGCCCGGGACAGGGCTACAATGAGCAGTTCTTC. The rearrangement uses TRBV29-1 and TRBJ2-1; TRBD1 aligns across 9 bases. CDR3 length equals 14 residues. V gave up 7 bases and J gave up 3 bases; unmatched junction bases: 7. The germline V gene encodes CDR1 SQVTM and CDR2 ANQGSEA.

V is TRBV11-1 and J is TRBJ2-7, with D unresolved. V lost 1 base and J 3 bases, leaving 7 bases between the germline ends. CDR3 length equals 13 residues. Germline CDR1 SGHAT, CDR2 FQDESV (reference sequence). The CDR3 protein is CASSLGVIYEQYF. The CDR3 coding sequence is TGTGCCAGCAGCTTAGGGGTGATCTACGAGCAGTACTTC. The full variable domain, its missing parts supplied by reference TRBV11-1 and TRBJ2-7, is EAEVAQSPRYKITEKSQAVAFWCDPISGHATLYWYRQILGQGPELLVQFQDESVVDDSQLPKDRFSAERLKGVDSTLKIQPAELGDSAMYLCASSLGVIYEQYFGPGTRLTVT.

The chain joins TRBV25-1 to TRBJ2-3, with D possibly matching TRBD2 (6 bases). Germline loops: CDR1 MGHDK, CDR2 SYGVNS. CDR3 length equals 13 residues. The V and J ends lost 1 base and 5 bases respectively, with 7 bases between them. The CDR3 coding sequence is TGTGCCAGCAGTGAATGGGGAGGAGATACGCAGTATTTT. Its protein product is CASSEWGGDTQYF. Filled out from reference TRBV25-1 and TRBJ2-3, the complete variable domain reads EADIYQTPRYLVIGTGKKITLECSQTMGHDKMYWYQQDPGMELHLIHYSYGVNSTEKGDLSSESTVSRIRTEHFPLTLESARPSHTSQYLCASSEWGGDTQYFGPGTRLTVL.

The V and J genes are TRBV5-5 and TRBJ2-5; D uncertain. CDR3 length equals 12 residues. V shed 5 bases and J shed 2 bases, with 7 bases lying between them. Germline loops: CDR1 SGHKS, CDR2 YYEKEE (reference sequence). In DNA form, the CDR3 reads TGTGCCAGCAGTTGGTTACAAGAGACCCAGTACTTC. Protein product: CASSWLQETQYF.

The V gene is TRBV4-2, the J gene TRBJ2-1; 10 nucleotides match TRBD2. This CDR3 is 17 amino acids long. Germline-derived CDR1 and CDR2 are LGHNA and YNFKEQ. With 2 bases clipped from V and 6 bases from J, the junction kept 10 bases outside the gene matches. The CDR3 loop reads CASSQTLSSGSPNEQFF. In nucleotides, the CDR3 is TGTGCCAGCAGCCAAACCCTTTCTAGCGGGAGCCCCAATGAGCAGTTCTTC.

The V gene is TRBV4-1, the J gene TRBJ2-3; D gene ambiguous. Trimming took 4 bases from V and 11 from J, leaving 19 bases between them. This CDR3 contains 14 residues. Per the germline V gene, CDR1 is MGHRA and CDR2 is YSYEKL. The CDR3 loop reads CASSRHTLQWEQYF. CDR3 nucleotide sequence: TGCGCCAGCAGCCGCCATACCCTCCAGTGGGAGCAGTATTTT.

By share, this clonotype ranks as medium-sized. The chain joins TRBV6-6 to TRBJ2-3, with a possible D match to TRBD2 (6 bases). V was trimmed by 6 bases and J by 0 bases, leaving 10 bases between them. CDR1 is MNHNY, CDR2 SVGAGI, per germline (reference sequence). The CDR3 is made up of 14 amino acids. The CDR3 coding sequence is TGTGCCAGCAGGGGGACTCCCAGCACAGATACGCAGTATTTT. It yields the protein CASRGTPSTDTQYF.

The V gene is TRBV5-6, the J gene TRBJ2-2; maybe TRBD2 (6 bases). Trimming pared 1 base from V and 4 bases from J, leaving 11 bases between. The germline V gene encodes CDR1 SGHDT and CDR2 YYEEEE. CDR3 length: 15 amino acids. The CDR3 spells CASSLSRGGTGELFF. The CDR3 DNA reads as TGTGCCAGCAGCTTGTCAAGGGGAGGCACCGGGGAGCTGTTTTTT.

This clonotype was recorded only once. This chain links TRBV4-3 with TRBJ2-5; D unresolved. The ends were cut back, 5 bases at V and 9 bases at J, with 22 bases in the middle. This CDR3 comprises 15 residues. Germline CDR1 reads LGHNA; CDR2 reads YSLEER. The CDR3 DNA follows: TGCGCCAGCAGCGTAGGTTCCGATGGGCCCCGGGCCCAGTACTTC. Amino acid sequence: CASSVGSDGPRAQYF.

This clonotype is medium-sized (0.01 to 0.1%) within its sample. This chain links TRBV18 with TRBJ2-6, with TRBD1 matching 8 bases. The V and J ends lost 6 bases and 2 bases, in that order; junction bases with no gene match: 9. Germline CDR1 reads KGHSH; CDR2 reads LQKENI. This CDR3 has 17 residues. CDR3 protein: CASSLRTGFTGANVLTF. The CDR3, as DNA: TGTGCCAGCTCCCTTAGGACAGGGTTTACTGGGGCCAACGTCCTGACTTTC.